One and the same sample provided the 14 T cell receptor beta chains below, sequenced in a study of blood T cell repertoires in COVID-19. The protocol was immunoSEQ multiplex PCR, while the TCRdb copy is restricted to in-frame clones and leaves out a portion. The data show approximately 70,000 clones, with under 85% seen just once and approximately 15% held by the top ten. Sequenced material: peripheral blood. These TCRs come from a man aged 55-75 years with COVID-19, enrolled during active disease.

The CDR3 nucleotides read TGTGCCAGCACCCTGGGGACTGGACAGCCCCAGCATTTT. Protein: CASTLGTGQPQHF. The chain combines TRBV6-5 with TRBJ1-5, with D perhaps TRBD1 (5 bases). The CDR3 totals 13 residues. V lost 7 bases and J lost 7, with 14 bases in between. The germline V gene encodes CDR1 MNHEY and CDR2 SVGAGI.

The chain links TRBV11-3 to TRBJ1-5; D not certain. Germline V gives CDR1 SGHNT, CDR2 YENEEA. The V and J ends lost 1 base and 1 base respectively, with 2 bases between them. The CDR3 is 13 amino acids. DNA for the CDR3: TGTGCCAGCAGCTTAGCGAGCAATCAGCCCCAGCATTTT. Protein: CASSLASNQPQHF.

The V gene is TRBV5-5, the J gene TRBJ1-6; 9 positions agree with TRBD1. J gave up 7 bases and V 3 bases, and 2 bases lay outside the gene matches. CDR1 is SGHKS and CDR2 is YYEKEE in the germline V gene (reference sequence). The CDR3 consists of 14 residues. In nucleotides, the CDR3 is TGTGCCAGCAGCTCGGACAGGGGAAATTCACCCCTCCACTTT. This encodes CASSSDRGNSPLHF.

This sequence joins TRBV5-4 and TRBJ2-2; TRBD2 matches at 12 bases. This CDR3 comprises 18 residues. Germline-derived CDR1 and CDR2 are SGHNT and YYREEE (reference sequence). The V and J ends lost 2 bases and 4 bases, in that order; junction bases with no gene match: 9. CDR3 coding DNA: TGTGCCAGCAGCTTTGGGCTAGCGGGGGGGCTTGGCACCGGGGAGCTGTTTTTT. Its protein product is CASSFGLAGGLGTGELFF.

This sequence joins TRBV30 and TRBJ2-2; 8 bases agree with TRBD2. The V gene's germline CDR1 is GTSNPN and CDR2 SVGIG (reference sequence). The CDR3 length is 15 residues. V was clipped by 8 bases and J by 6 bases; unmatched bases: 14. The CDR3 nucleotides read TGTGCCCTGGACCGGGGGGGCGGGGAAGCCGGGGAGCTGTTTTTT. It specifies CALDRGGGEAGELFF. The whole variable domain, remainder taken from reference TRBV30 and TRBJ2-2, is SQTIHQWPATLVQPVGSPLSLECTVEGTSNPNLYWYRQAAGRGLQLLFYSVGIGQISSEVPQNLSASRPQDRQFILSSKKLLLSDSGFYLCALDRGGGEAGELFFGEGSRLTVL.

The V and J genes are TRBV11-3 and TRBJ1-1; tentatively, D is TRBD1 (6 bases). Trimming left V 2 bases short and J 4 bases short, with 8 bases between. The CDR3 is made up of 13 amino acids. Germline V gives CDR1 SGHNT, CDR2 YENEEA. The DNA for the CDR3 is TGTGCCAGCAGCTTAAGGGGGGGCACTGAAGCTTTCTTT. Translating it yields CASSLRGGTEAFF. The whole variable domain, remainder taken from reference TRBV11-3 and TRBJ1-1, is EAGVVQSPRYKIIEKKQPVAFWCNPISGHNTLYWYLQNLGQGPELLIRYENEEAVDDSQLPKDRFSAERLKGVDSTLKIQPAELGDSAVYLCASSLRGGTEAFFGQGTRLTVV.

The rearrangement joins TRBV11-2 to TRBJ2-7; 8 bases fit TRBD2. This CDR3 contains 17 residues. Germline CDR1 SGHAT, CDR2 FQNNGV. The J segment lost 2 bases and the V segment lost 2 bases, leaving 11 bases of the junction unmatched. This chain's CDR3 is CASSLTFSVGGAYEQYF. CDR3 sequence (DNA): TGTGCCAGCAGCTTAACGTTTTCCGTCGGGGGGGCCTACGAGCAGTACTTC.

This clone was counted many times. This same CDR3 is encoded by further DNA sequences in the sample. This chain connects TRBV5-1 to TRBJ2-5, with 11 bases fitting TRBD2. CDR1 is SGHRS and CDR2 is YFSETQ in the germline V gene. There are 16 residues in the CDR3. The junction had 6 bases not matched to a gene; V was cut back by 0 bases and J by 5 bases. The CDR3 sequence is CASSLGLAGGPETQYF. CDR3 in DNA: TGCGCCAGCAGCTTGGGTTTAGCGGGAGGGCCGGAGACCCAGTACTTC.

The rearrangement uses TRBV30 and TRBJ2-7, with a tentative D call TRBD1 (6 bases). Trimming removed 3 bases from V and 0 bases from J, with 12 bases in between. The CDR3 extends over 14 amino acids. Germline-derived CDR1 and CDR2 are GTSNPN and SVGIG (reference sequence). The CDR3 protein is CAWREDSGSYEQYF. CDR3 nucleotide sequence: TGTGCCTGGAGAGAGGACAGCGGCTCCTACGAGCAGTACTTC.

The rearrangement joins TRBV5-1 to TRBJ1-1, with D unresolved. Trimming cost V 0 bases and J 0 bases, with 6 bases left between them. This CDR3 region has 14 residues. Per the germline V gene, CDR1 is SGHRS and CDR2 is YFSETQ. CDR3 bases: TGCGCCAGCAGCTTGGAACCAGTGAACACTGAAGCTTTCTTT. This gives the protein CASSLEPVNTEAFF.

V gene TRBV9 combines with J gene TRBJ2-3, with TRBD2 matching 12 bases. The length of the CDR3 is 16 residues. V shed 4 bases, J shed 6 bases, and the junction held 9 bases outside the gene matches. In germline, CDR1 is SGDLS, CDR2 YYNGEE. The DNA for the CDR3 is TGTGCCAGCAGCCGTAGACTAGCGGGAGTCTCTGATACGCAGTATTTT. Translated, it gives CASSRRLAGVSDTQYF. The variable domain in full, completed from reference TRBV9 and TRBJ2-3, reads DSGVTQTPKHLITATGQRVTLRCSPRSGDLSVYWYQQSLDQGLQFLIQYYNGEERAKGNILERFSAQQFPDLHSELNLSSLELGDSALYFCASSRRLAGVSDTQYFGPGTRLTVL.

The chain couples TRBV14 to TRBJ1-2, with 7 bases matching TRBD1. J lost 4 bases, V lost 4 bases, and 3 bases had no gene match. Germline V gene sequence: CDR1 SGHDN, CDR2 FVKESK. This CDR3 has 13 residues. The CDR3: CASSPGTVYGYTF. The CDR3 DNA reads as TGTGCCAGCAGCCCCGGGACAGTCTATGGCTACACCTTC.

This chain joins TRBV19 and TRBJ1-2; 7 bases map to TRBD1. Germline V gives CDR1 LNHDA, CDR2 SQIVND (reference sequence). The CDR3 is 15 residues long. V lost 3 bases, J lost 4 bases, and 8 bases stayed unmatched. The CDR3: CASSMATGATYGYTF. CDR3 nucleotides: TGTGCCAGTAGTATGGCAACAGGGGCTACCTATGGCTACACCTTC.

V and J are TRBV10-3 and TRBJ1-6; 10 bases align to TRBD1. V gave up 7 bases and J gave up 7 bases; unmatched junction bases: 10. CDR1 is ENHRY, CDR2 SYGVKD, per germline. The CDR3 has 16 residues. This chain's CDR3 is CAITANPGQGNSPLHF. CDR3 nucleotide sequence: TGTGCCATCACTGCCAATCCGGGACAGGGGAATTCACCCCTCCACTTT.